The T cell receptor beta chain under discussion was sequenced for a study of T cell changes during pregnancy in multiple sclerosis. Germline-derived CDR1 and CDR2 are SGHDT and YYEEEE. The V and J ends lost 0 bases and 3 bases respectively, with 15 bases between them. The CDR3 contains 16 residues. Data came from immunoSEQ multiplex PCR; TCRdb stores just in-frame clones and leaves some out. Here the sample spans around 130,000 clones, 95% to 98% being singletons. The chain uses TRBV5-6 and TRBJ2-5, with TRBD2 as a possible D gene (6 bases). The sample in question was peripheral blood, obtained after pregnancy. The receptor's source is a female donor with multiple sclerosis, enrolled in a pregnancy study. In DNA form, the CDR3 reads TGTGCCAGCAGCTTGGCCAGGGCTAGCGCCAAAGAGACCCAGTACTTC. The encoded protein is CASSLARASAKETQYF.